The present T cell receptor (beta chain) was sequenced within a study of Ad26.COV2.S vaccination and SARS-CoV-2 variants. Germline lookup yields CDR1 KGHSH and CDR2 LQKENI. This CDR3 is 15 amino acids long. The germline V and J ends were trimmed by 0 bases and 8 bases, with 16 bases remaining between them. This table comes from immunoSEQ multiplex PCR, and its TCRdb copy is limited to in-frame clones, with some not included. Of approximately 300,000 clones in the sample, about 86% were seen once. The treatment denotes: over 15 received Ad26.COV2.S at low or high dose, single or two shots; about 5 received placebo; per-sample allocation not given. Day 63 following the first vaccine or placebo injection was when the samples were taken.

V gene TRBV18 combines with J gene TRBJ1-2; D perhaps matches TRBD1 (6 bases). This sequence was found in a person between 18 and 60 years old who received the Ad26.COV2.S COVID-19 vaccine or a placebo. Sequenced here: peripheral blood, sampled in a trial of Ad26.COV2.S vaccine versus placebo. The DNA for the CDR3 is TGTGCCAGCTCACCACCGGGACACCTCATCTGGGGCTACACCTTC. Protein sequence: CASSPPGHLIWGYTF. Variable domain in full (rest from reference TRBV18 and TRBJ1-2): NAGVMQNPRHLVRRRGQEARLRCSPMKGHSHVYWYRQLPEEGLKFMVYLQKENIIDESGMPKERFSAEFPKEGPSILRIQQVVRGDSAAYFCASSPPGHLIWGYTFGSGTRLTVV.